This T cell receptor (beta chain) was observed in a study of cytomegalovirus exposure and HLA in healthy donors. Study outcomes and limitations: Specificity for CMV antigens was confirmed in vitro for three of the CMV-associated chains. Highly shared variants forming one cluster were likely a sequencing artifact. According to the study, 180 or so TCR beta chains were cytomegalovirus-associated.

Primers included in the PCR were 60 Vbeta and 13 Jbeta primers. Data came from immunoSEQ multiplex PCR; TCRdb stores just in-frame clones and leaves some out. The repertoire table contains around 140,000 clones. CDR3 length: 12 amino acids. Trimming removed 5 bases at V and 8 bases at J, with 9 bases between. Looked up from germline, CDR1 is MNHEY and CDR2 is SMNVEV (reference sequence). As concerns this clone: What it recognizes is unknown.

Material for sequencing was PBMCs. The sequence derives from a man between 18 and 29 years old in good health and CMV-seronegative. The rearrangement uses TRBV27 and TRBJ1-4; D ambiguous. CDR3 loop: CASSGFREKLFF. The CDR3 DNA reads TGTGCCAGCAGTGGTTTCAGAGAAAAACTGTTTTTT. Filled out from reference TRBV27 and TRBJ1-4, the complete variable domain reads EAQVTQNPRYLITVTGKKLTVTCSQNMNHEYMSWYRQDPGLGLRQIYYSMNVEVTDKGDVPEGYKVSRKEKRNFPLILESPSPNQTSLYFCASSGFREKLFFGSGTQLSVL.